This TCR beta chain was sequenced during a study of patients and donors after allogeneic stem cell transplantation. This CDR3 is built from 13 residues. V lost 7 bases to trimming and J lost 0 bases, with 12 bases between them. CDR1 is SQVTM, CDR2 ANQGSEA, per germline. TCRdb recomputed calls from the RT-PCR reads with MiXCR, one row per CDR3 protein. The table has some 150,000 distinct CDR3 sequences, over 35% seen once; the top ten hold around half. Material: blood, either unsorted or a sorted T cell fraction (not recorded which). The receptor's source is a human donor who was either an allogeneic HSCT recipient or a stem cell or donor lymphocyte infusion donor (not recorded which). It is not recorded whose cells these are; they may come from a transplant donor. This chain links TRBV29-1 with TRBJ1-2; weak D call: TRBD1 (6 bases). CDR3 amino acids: CSGGGGANYGYTF. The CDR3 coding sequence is TGCAGCGGCGGAGGGGGAGCTAACTATGGCTACACCTTC.